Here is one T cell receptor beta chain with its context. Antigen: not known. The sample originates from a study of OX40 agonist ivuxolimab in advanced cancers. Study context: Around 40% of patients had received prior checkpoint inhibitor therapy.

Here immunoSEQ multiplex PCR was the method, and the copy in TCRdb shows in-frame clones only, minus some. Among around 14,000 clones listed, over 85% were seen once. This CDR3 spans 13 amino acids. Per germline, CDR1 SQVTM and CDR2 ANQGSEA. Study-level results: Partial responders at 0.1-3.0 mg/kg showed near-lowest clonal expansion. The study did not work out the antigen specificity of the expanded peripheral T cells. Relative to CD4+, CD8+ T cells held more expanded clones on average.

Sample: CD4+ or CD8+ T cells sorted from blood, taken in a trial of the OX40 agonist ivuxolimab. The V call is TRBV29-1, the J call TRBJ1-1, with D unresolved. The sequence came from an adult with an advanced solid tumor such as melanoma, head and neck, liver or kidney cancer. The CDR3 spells CTEPGLLNTEAFF. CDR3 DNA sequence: TGCACCGAACCTGGACTGCTGAACACTGAAGCTTTCTTT.